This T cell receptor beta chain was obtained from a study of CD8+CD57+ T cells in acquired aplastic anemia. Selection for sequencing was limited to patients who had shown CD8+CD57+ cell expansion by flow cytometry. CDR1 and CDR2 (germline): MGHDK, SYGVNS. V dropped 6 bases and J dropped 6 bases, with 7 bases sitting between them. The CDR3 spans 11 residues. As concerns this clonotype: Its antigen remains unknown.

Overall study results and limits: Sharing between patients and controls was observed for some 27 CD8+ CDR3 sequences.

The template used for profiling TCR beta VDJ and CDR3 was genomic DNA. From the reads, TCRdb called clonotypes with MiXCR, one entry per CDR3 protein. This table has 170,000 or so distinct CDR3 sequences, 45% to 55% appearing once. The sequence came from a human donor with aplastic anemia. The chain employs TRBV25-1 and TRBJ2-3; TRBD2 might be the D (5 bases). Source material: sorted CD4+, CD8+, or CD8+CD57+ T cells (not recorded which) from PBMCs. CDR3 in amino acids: CASRRGDTQYF. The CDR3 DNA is TGTGCCAGCAGAAGAGGGGATACGCAGTATTTT.